This T cell receptor (beta chain) was sequenced for a study of blood T cell repertoires in COVID-19. About the research overall: PBMCs, B-cell-depleted T cells, or T cells were the source of the cDNA or gDNA that made up the material.

Trimming took off 0 bases at V and 4 bases at J, with 7 bases between the two ends. The CDR3 has 14 residues. The germline V gene has CDR1 SGHDT and CDR2 YYEEEE. Per the study methods: From reference gene primer amplification, estimates of nucleated cell counts were derived. The protocol was immunoSEQ multiplex PCR, while the TCRdb copy is restricted to in-frame clones and leaves out a portion. V and J calls plus clone size are reproduced from that table; the DNA served to infer D and trimming. Altogether 84,000 or so clones are present, 88% being singletons, with the ten largest covering around 6.6%.

The clonotype originates from a man aged 65-85 years with acute or convalescent COVID-19. V usage is TRBV5-6 and J usage is TRBJ2-2, with a tentative D call TRBD2 (5 bases). The specimen sequenced was peripheral blood. The CDR3 region has the DNA TGTGCCAGCAGCTTGGGGCGGGTCACCGGGGAGCTGTTTTTT. It yields the protein CASSLGRVTGELFF.